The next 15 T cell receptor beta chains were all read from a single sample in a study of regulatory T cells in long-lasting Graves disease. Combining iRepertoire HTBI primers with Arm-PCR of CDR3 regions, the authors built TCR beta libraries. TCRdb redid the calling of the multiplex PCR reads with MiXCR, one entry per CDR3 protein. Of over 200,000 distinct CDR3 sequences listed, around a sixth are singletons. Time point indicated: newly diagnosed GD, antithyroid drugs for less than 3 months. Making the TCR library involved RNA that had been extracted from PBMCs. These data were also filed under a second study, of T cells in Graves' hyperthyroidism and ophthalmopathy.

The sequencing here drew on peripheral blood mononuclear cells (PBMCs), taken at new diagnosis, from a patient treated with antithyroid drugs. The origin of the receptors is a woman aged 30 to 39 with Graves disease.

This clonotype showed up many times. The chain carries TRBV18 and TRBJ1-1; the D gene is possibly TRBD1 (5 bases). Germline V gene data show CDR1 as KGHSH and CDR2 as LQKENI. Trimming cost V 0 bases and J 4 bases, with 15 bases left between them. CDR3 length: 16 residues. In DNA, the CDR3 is TGTGCCAGCTCACCACCGGGGAAGGGGTTGGGCACTGAAGCTTTCTTT. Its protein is CASSPPGKGLGTEAFF.

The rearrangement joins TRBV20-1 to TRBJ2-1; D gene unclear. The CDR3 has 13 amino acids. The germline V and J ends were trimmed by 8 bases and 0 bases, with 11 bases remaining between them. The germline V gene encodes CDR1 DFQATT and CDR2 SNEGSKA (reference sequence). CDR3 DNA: TGCAGTCTCGTGCCGAGCTCCTACAATGAGCAGTTCTTC. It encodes CSLVPSSYNEQFF.

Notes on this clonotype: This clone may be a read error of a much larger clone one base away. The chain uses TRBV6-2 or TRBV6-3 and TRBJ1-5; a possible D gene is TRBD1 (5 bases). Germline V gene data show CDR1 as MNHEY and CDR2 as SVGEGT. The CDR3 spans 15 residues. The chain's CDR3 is CASRGGTGRNRPQHF. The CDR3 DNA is TGTGCCAGCAGGGGGGGGACGGGAAGAAATCGGCCCCAGCATTTT.

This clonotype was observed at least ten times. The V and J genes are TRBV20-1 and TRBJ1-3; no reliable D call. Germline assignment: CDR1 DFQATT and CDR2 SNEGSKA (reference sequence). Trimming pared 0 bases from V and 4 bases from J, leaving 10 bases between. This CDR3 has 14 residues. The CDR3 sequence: CSARDGGSGNTIYF. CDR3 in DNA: TGCAGTGCTAGAGATGGCGGGAGCGGAAACACCATATATTTT.

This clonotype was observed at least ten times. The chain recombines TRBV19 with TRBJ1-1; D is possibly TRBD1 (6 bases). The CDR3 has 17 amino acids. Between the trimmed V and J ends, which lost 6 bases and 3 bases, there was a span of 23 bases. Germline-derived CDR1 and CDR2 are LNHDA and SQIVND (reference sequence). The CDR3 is CASRPTGRGLGDTEAFF. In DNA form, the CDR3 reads TGTGCCAGTAGGCCTACAGGGCGCGGGTTGGGGGACACTGAAGCTTTCTTT.

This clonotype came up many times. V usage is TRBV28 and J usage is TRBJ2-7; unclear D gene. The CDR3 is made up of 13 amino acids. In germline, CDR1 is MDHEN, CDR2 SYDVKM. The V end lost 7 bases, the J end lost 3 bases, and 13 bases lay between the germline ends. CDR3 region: CASKDGRYYEQYF. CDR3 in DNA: TGTGCCAGCAAAGACGGGCGATACTACGAGCAGTACTTC.

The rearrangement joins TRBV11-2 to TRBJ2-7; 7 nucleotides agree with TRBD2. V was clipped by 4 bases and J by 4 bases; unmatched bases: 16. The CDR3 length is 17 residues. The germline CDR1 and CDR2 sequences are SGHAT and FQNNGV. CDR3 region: CASSSSRLALLPYEQYF. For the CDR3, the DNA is TGTGCCAGCAGCTCGTCGAGACTAGCCCTACTCCCTTACGAGCAGTACTTC.

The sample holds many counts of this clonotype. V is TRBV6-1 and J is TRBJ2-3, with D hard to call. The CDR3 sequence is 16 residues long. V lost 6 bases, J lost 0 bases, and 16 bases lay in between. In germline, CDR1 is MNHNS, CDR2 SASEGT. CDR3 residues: CASSTVPFSSTDTQYF. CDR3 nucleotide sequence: TGTGCCAGCAGCACTGTGCCCTTTTCTAGCACAGATACGCAGTATTTT.

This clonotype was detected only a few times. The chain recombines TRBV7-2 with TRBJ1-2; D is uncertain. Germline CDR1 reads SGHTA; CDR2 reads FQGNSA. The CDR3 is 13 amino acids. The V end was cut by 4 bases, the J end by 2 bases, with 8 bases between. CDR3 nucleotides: TGTGCCAGCAGCTCGCCACAGAACTATGGCTACACCTTC. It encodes CASSSPQNYGYTF.

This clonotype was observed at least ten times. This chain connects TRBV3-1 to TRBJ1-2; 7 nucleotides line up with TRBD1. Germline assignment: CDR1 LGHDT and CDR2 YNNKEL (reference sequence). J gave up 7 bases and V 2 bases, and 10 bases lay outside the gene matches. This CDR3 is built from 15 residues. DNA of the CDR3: TGTGCCAGCAGCCAATTTAAAGACAGGGTGGCTGGCTACACCTTC. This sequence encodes CASSQFKDRVAGYTF. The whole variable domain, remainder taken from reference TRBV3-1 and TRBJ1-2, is DTAVSQTPKYLVTQMGNDKSIKCEQNLGHDTMYWYKQDSKKFLKIMFSYNNKELIINETVPNRFSPKSPDKAHLNLHINSLELGDSAVYFCASSQFKDRVAGYTFGSGTRLTVV.

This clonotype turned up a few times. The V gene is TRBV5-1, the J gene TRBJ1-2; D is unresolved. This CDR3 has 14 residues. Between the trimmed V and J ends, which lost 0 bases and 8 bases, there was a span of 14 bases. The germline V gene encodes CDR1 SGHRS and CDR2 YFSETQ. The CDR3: CASSLVAGSGGYTF. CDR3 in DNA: TGCGCCAGCAGCTTGGTTGCGGGCTCGGGCGGCTACACCTTC.

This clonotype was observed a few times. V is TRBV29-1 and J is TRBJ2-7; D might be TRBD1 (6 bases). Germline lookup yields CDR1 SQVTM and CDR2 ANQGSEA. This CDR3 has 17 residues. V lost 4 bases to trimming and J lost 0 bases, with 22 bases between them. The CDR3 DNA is TGCAGCGTTGGGGTTGGTCAGGGGTCCTATTACTCCTACGAGCAGTACTTC. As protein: CSVGVGQGSYYSYEQYF.

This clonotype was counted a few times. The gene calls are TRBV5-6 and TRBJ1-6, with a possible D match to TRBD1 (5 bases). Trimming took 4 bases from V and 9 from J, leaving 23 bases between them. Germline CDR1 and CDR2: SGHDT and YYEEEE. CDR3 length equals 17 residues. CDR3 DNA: TGTGCCAGCAGCCCAGGGTGGGGCAAATTTGCCGGTTCACCCCTCCACTTT. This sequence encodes CASSPGWGKFAGSPLHF.

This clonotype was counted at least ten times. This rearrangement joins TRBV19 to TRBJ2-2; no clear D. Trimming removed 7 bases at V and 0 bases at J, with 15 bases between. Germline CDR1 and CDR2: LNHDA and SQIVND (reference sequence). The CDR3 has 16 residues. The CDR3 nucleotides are TGTGCCAGTACACGCTTCAGATTCGCGAACACCGGGGAGCTGTTTTTT. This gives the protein CASTRFRFANTGELFF.

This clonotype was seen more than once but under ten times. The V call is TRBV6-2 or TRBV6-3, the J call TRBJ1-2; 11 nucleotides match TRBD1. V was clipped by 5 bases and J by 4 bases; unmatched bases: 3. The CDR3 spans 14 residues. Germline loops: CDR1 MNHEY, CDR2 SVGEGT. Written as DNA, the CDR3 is TGTGCCAGCAGTGGCGGGACAGGGGGCTATGGCTACACCTTC. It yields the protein CASSGGTGGYGYTF.